Below, 16 T cell receptor beta chains from the same sample are listed, as sequenced in a study of shared clonotypes between healthy human individuals. The data were produced by immunoSEQ multiplex PCR, yet TCRdb's version contains in-frame clones alone and is incomplete. Among a few hundred thousand clones listed, about 65% were seen once. The specimen sequenced was memory CD4+ T cells sorted from blood. Subset meaning: CD45RA-negative fraction. These receptors were taken from a man aged 30 to 39 in good health.

This clone was seen more than once but under ten times. The chain carries TRBV7-2 and TRBJ2-3; D not certain. With 2 bases removed from V and 5 bases from J, the gap between germline ends came to 11 bases. Looked up from germline, CDR1 is SGHTA and CDR2 is FQGNSA. CDR3 size: 14 residues. The CDR3 region is CASSLQAGLDTQYF. The CDR3, as DNA: TGTGCCAGCAGCTTACAGGCCGGGTTAGATACGCAGTATTTT.

The chain combines TRBV5-1 with TRBJ2-7, with D perhaps TRBD1 (6 bases). Per germline, CDR1 SGHRS and CDR2 YFSETQ. This CDR3 region has 15 residues. V lost 2 bases, J lost 2 bases, and 14 bases lay in between. The CDR3 loop is CASSFAGEKTYEQYF. CDR3 DNA: TGCGCCAGCAGCTTCGCAGGGGAGAAAACCTACGAGCAGTACTTC.

The chain uses TRBV6-4 and TRBJ2-1; TRBD2 matches 7 bases. CDR1 and CDR2 (germline): MRHNA, SNTAGT. V shed 5 bases, J shed 7 bases, and the junction held 11 bases outside the gene matches. The CDR3 runs 15 residues. The DNA for the CDR3 is TGTGCCAGCAGTCCAAAGGGACTATCGAGGAATGAGCAGTTCTTC. Protein sequence: CASSPKGLSRNEQFF.

There are a few counts of this clone. The rearrangement links TRBV14 to TRBJ1-1; possible D gene TRBD1, 5 bases. The CDR3 spans 15 residues. CDR1 and CDR2 (germline): SGHDN, FVKESK. Trimming stripped 3 bases from V and 0 bases from J, with 11 bases between. CDR3 bases: TGTGCCAGCAGCCAGATAAGACAGATGAACACTGAAGCTTTCTTT. Protein sequence: CASSQIRQMNTEAFF.

This clone has only one observation. The V gene is TRBV28, the J gene TRBJ2-7, with D perhaps being TRBD1 or TRBD2 (5 bases each). The CDR3 has 15 residues. V was pared by 7 bases and J by 2 bases, with 18 bases between. CDR1 is MDHEN, CDR2 SYDVKM, per germline. The CDR3: CASTTSEGFAYEQYF. In DNA, the CDR3 is TGTGCCAGCACTACTTCTGAGGGGTTCGCCTACGAGCAGTACTTC. The full variable domain, rest sourced from reference TRBV28 and TRBJ2-7, is DVKVTQSSRYLVKRTGEKVFLECVQDMDHENMFWYRQDPGLGLRLIYFSYDVKMKEKGDIPEGYSVSREKKERFSLILESASTNQTSMYLCASTTSEGFAYEQYFGPGTRLTVT.

The chain combines TRBV11-2 with TRBJ2-1; 7 bases map to TRBD2. CDR1 SGHAT and CDR2 FQNNGV come from the germline V gene. CDR3 length: 13 amino acids. Unmatched junction bases numbered 8, after V lost 5 bases and J lost 10 bases. The CDR3 coding sequence is TGTGCCAGCAGCCCGGGGCGGGGGAGCGAGCAGTTCTTC. Residues: CASSPGRGSEQFF.

This rearrangement joins TRBV11-2 to TRBJ1-3, with D possibly being TRBD1 (5 bases). The CDR3 contains 14 residues. V was trimmed by 6 bases and J by 0 bases, leaving 9 bases between them. Germline lookup yields CDR1 SGHAT and CDR2 FQNNGV. CDR3 nucleotide sequence: TGTGCCAGCAGAAGGGGAAGCTCTGGAAACACCATATATTTT. Translating it yields CASRRGSSGNTIYF.

The chain uses TRBV9 and TRBJ2-1; TRBD2 matches 9 bases. CDR3 size: 17 residues. The germline gives CDR1 SGDLS, CDR2 YYNGEE. V was pared by 1 base and J by 5 bases, with 10 bases of the junction left unmatched. The CDR3 loop reads CASSVQPGLARNNEQFF. DNA for the CDR3: TGTGCCAGCAGCGTACAACCCGGACTAGCGCGTAACAATGAGCAGTTCTTC. Complete variable domain (other parts from reference TRBV9 and TRBJ2-1): DSGVTQTPKHLITATGQRVTLRCSPRSGDLSVYWYQQSLDQGLQFLIQYYNGEERAKGNILERFSAQQFPDLHSELNLSSLELGDSALYFCASSVQPGLARNNEQFFGPGTRLTVL.

V usage is TRBV14 and J usage is TRBJ2-7; D possibly matches TRBD1 or TRBD2 (6 bases each). Trimming pared 3 bases from V and 3 bases from J, leaving 18 bases between. The germline V gene encodes CDR1 SGHDN and CDR2 FVKESK. The CDR3 spans 16 residues. The CDR3 DNA follows: TGTGCCAGCAGCCATCGAGGGGGGATAAGGCACTACGAGCAGTACTTC. Residues: CASSHRGGIRHYEQYF.

This clone was detected only a few times. The gene calls are TRBV19 and TRBJ2-7; 8 bases are shared with TRBD1. CDR3 size: 14 residues. CDR1 is LNHDA, CDR2 SQIVND, per germline (reference sequence). The V and J ends lost 9 bases and 0 bases, in that order; junction bases with no gene match: 7. CDR3 amino acids: CARTDRDFSYEQYF. In DNA form, the CDR3 reads TGTGCCAGAACGGACAGGGACTTCTCCTACGAGCAGTACTTC.

V gene TRBV5-6 combines with J gene TRBJ1-2, with 9 bases fitting TRBD1. There are 15 residues in the CDR3. CDR1 is SGHDT, CDR2 YYEEEE, per germline. Trimming removed 6 bases from V and 8 bases from J; junction bases left unmatched: 14. The DNA of the CDR3 is TGTGCCAGCAACCCCCAGGGACAGGGTCGAGGGGGCTACACCTTC. Residues: CASNPQGQGRGGYTF.

This chain joins TRBV7-2 and TRBJ2-7; TRBD2 matches at 8 bases. Unmatched junction bases numbered 5, after V lost 3 bases and J lost 4 bases. This CDR3 is 14 amino acids long. Germline V CDR1 and CDR2: SGHTA, FQGNSA. The CDR3 DNA follows: TGTGCCAGCAGCTTGGCGGGAGGAGGGTACGAGCAGTACTTC. Its translation: CASSLAGGGYEQYF.

The V and J genes are TRBV28 and TRBJ2-1; 7 bases match TRBD1. The CDR3 runs 16 residues. Germline trimming cut 6 bases from V and 10 bases from J; bases unmatched to any gene: 18. Germline assignment: CDR1 MDHEN and CDR2 SYDVKM. The CDR3 region has the DNA TGTGCCAGCAGCACGCCCGCAGGGGGTCTGGGGTGGGAGCAGTTCTTC. Protein product: CASSTPAGGLGWEQFF.

The chain carries TRBV28 and TRBJ1-1; D is ambiguous. V lost 1 base, J lost 0 bases, and 15 bases lay in between. CDR3 length: 17 residues. Germline V gene lookup returns CDR1 MDHEN and CDR2 SYDVKM. As DNA, the CDR3 is TGTGCCAGCAGTTTATTGATCGGGTCGAGGATGAACACTGAAGCTTTCTTT. This gives the protein CASSLLIGSRMNTEAFF.

The J gene is TRBJ1-4, the V gene TRBV5-5, with a possible D match to TRBD1 (6 bases). In germline, CDR1 is SGHKS, CDR2 YYEKEE (reference sequence). This CDR3 spans 14 amino acids. Trimming left V 1 base short and J 7 bases short, with 11 bases between. The CDR3 is CASSLQQGREKLFF. In nucleotides, the CDR3 is TGTGCCAGCAGCTTGCAACAGGGACGTGAAAAACTGTTTTTT.

The V call is TRBV27, the J call TRBJ2-7, with unresolved D. Germline CDR1 and CDR2: MNHEY and SMNVEV (reference sequence). The CDR3 spans 12 residues. V lost 9 bases, J lost 0 bases, and 9 bases lay in between. The CDR3 DNA reads as TGTGCCAGTCGACGGAGCTCCTACGAGCAGTACTTC. Translation gives CASRRSSYEQYF.